This TCR beta chain came from a study of blood T cell repertoires in COVID-19. Turning to the study itself: PBMCs, B-cell-depleted T cells, or T cells were the source of the cDNA or gDNA that made up the material.

Per the study methods: Reference gene primers were amplified, and this amplification served to estimate nucleated cell counts. TCRdb keeps only in-frame clones here, not all; method: immunoSEQ multiplex PCR. Clonal size and the V and J genes are those of that table, whereas D and trimming came from the DNA. This sample has 400,000 to 450,000 clones, with around 89% found just once. Germline lookup yields CDR1 MDHEN and CDR2 SYDVKM. The CDR3 extends over 13 amino acids. The V end was cut by 7 bases, the J end by 0 bases, with 10 bases between. The chain recombines TRBV28 with TRBJ2-7; tentative D call: TRBD1 (5 bases). The sequence derives from a man aged 25 to 40 who had recovered from COVID-19. The sample was PBMCs or T cells enriched from blood (not recorded which). This CDR3 reads CASKQDGSYEQYF. CDR3 coding DNA: TGTGCCAGCAAACAGGACGGCTCCTACGAGCAGTACTTC.